These 32 T cell receptor beta chains originate from one sample sequenced in a study of blood T cell repertoires in COVID-19. Only in-frame clones appear in the TCRdb table, and some are missing; sequencing was by immunoSEQ multiplex PCR. This sample yields about 180,000 clones, of which roughly 86% are seen a single time; around 8.6% belongs to the top ten. The sequenced sample consisted of PBMCs or T cells enriched from blood (not recorded which). The source is a woman aged 30 to 39 who had recovered from COVID-19.

This chain uses TRBV5-4 with TRBJ2-7; a weak D match, TRBD2 (6 bases). V was cut by 0 bases and J by 7 bases, with 17 bases left in between. CDR3 size: 15 residues. Germline CDR1 and CDR2: SGHNT and YYREEE (reference sequence). The CDR3 region has the DNA TGTGCCAGCAGCTTGGGCGGGACTCCCTCTACGGAGCAGTACTTC. Translated: CASSLGGTPSTEQYF.

The chain links TRBV28 to TRBJ2-2, with 7 nucleotides matching TRBD2. The V gene's germline CDR1 is MDHEN and CDR2 SYDVKM. J was trimmed by 6 bases and V by 2 bases; bases with no gene match: 3. The CDR3 covers 14 residues. The CDR3 coding sequence is TGTGCCAGCAGTTTAACCCGGGGGGCCGGGGAGCTGTTTTTT. This sequence encodes CASSLTRGAGELFF.

The V call is TRBV7-6, the J call TRBJ2-1; perhaps TRBD1 as D (5 bases). Looked up from germline, CDR1 is SGHVS and CDR2 is FNYEAQ. Trimming removed 5 bases at V and 5 bases at J, with 16 bases between. The CDR3 totals 15 residues. The CDR3, as DNA: TGTGCCAGCAGCGAGTTCAGGGCGGTCAACAATGAGCAGTTCTTC. As protein: CASSEFRAVNNEQFF.

The V gene is TRBV5-6, the J gene TRBJ2-7; perhaps TRBD2 as D (6 bases). The CDR3 consists of 14 residues. V gave up 4 bases and J gave up 2 bases, with 13 bases separating them. Germline V CDR1 and CDR2: SGHDT, YYEEEE. CDR3 DNA: TGTGCCAGCAGCAGGGTAGCGGAACCCTACGAGCAGTACTTC. This encodes CASSRVAEPYEQYF.

The J gene is TRBJ2-2, the V gene TRBV4-2, with unresolved D. V was cut by 1 base and J by 3 bases, with 12 bases left in between. Germline CDR1 reads LGHNA; CDR2 reads YNFKEQ. The CDR3 runs to 16 residues. DNA of the CDR3: TGTGCCAGCAGCCAAGGTGTGCTAGGCGACACCGGGGAGCTGTTTTTT. Translated, it gives CASSQGVLGDTGELFF.

V is TRBV7-8 and J is TRBJ2-3; TRBD2 aligns across 10 bases. CDR3 length equals 17 residues. The junction had 15 bases not matched to a gene; V was cut back by 5 bases and J by 7 bases. Germline V gene data show CDR1 as SGHVS and CDR2 as FQNEAQ. This CDR3 reads CASSRTPGAGGVNTQYF. As DNA, the CDR3 is TGTGCCAGCAGCCGAACTCCCGGAGCGGGGGGGGTGAATACGCAGTATTTT.

J is TRBJ1-1 and V is TRBV6-6, with 8 bases fitting TRBD1. The J segment lost 7 bases and the V segment lost 2 bases, leaving 12 bases of the junction unmatched. Per the germline V gene, CDR1 is MNHNY and CDR2 is SVGAGI (reference sequence). CDR3 length equals 16 residues. The CDR3 nucleotides read TGTGCCAGCAGTTACCAGGGGGCGGCTATCCTTGTTGAAGCTTTCTTT. This gives the protein CASSYQGAAILVEAFF.

The gene calls are TRBV7-9 and TRBJ2-2; 8 nucleotides line up with TRBD2. Germline V gives CDR1 SEHNR, CDR2 FQNEAQ (reference sequence). The CDR3 is made up of 15 amino acids. V trimming: 1 base; J trimming: 9 bases; junction bases outside the gene matches: 7. The CDR3, as DNA: TGTGCCAGCAGCTTAGGCGGACTAGCTATCCGGGAGCTGTTTTTT. Translating gives CASSLGGLAIRELFF. Supplemented by reference TRBV7-9 and TRBJ2-2, the full variable domain reads DTGVSQNPRHKITKRGQNVTFRCDPISEHNRLYWYRQTLGQGPEFLTYFQNEAQLEKSRLLSDRFSAERPKGSFSTLEIQRTEQGDSAMYLCASSLGGLAIRELFFGEGSRLTVL.

The V and J genes are TRBV28 and TRBJ2-3, with 14 nucleotides matching TRBD2. J gave up 2 bases and V 6 bases, and 13 bases lay outside the gene matches. The CDR3 has 19 residues. Germline V gene lookup returns CDR1 MDHEN and CDR2 SYDVKM. CDR3 sequence reads: CASSGTSGSSYLHTDTQYF. CDR3 DNA: TGTGCCAGCAGCGGGACTAGCGGGAGTAGTTATCTCCACACAGATACGCAGTATTTT.

The CDR3 coding sequence is TGTGCCAGCAGCTTAGGGACCCGGGGGAATGAGCAGTTCTTC. Protein product: CASSLGTRGNEQFF. The V gene is TRBV5-8, the J gene TRBJ2-1; D may be TRBD2 (6 bases). The length of the CDR3 is 14 residues. V shed 2 bases and J shed 7 bases, with 13 bases lying between them. Germline CDR1 is SGHTS and CDR2 is YDEGEE. Complete variable domain (other parts from reference TRBV5-8 and TRBJ2-1): EAGVTQSPTHLIKTRGQQATLRCSPISGHTSVYWYQQALGLGLQFLLWYDEGEERNRGNFPPRFSGRQFPNYSSELNVNALELEDSALYLCASSLGTRGNEQFFGPGTRLTVL.

The sample holds a few counts of this clone. The rearrangement links TRBV27 to TRBJ2-7; D is uncertain. The CDR3 extends over 15 amino acids. V shed 8 bases and J shed 6 bases, with 23 bases lying between them. Germline values: CDR1 MNHEY, CDR2 SMNVEV (reference sequence). Here the CDR3 reads CASGFSKLPLLEQYF. Here the CDR3 DNA reads TGTGCCAGCGGCTTCTCGAAACTACCACTACTCGAGCAGTACTTC.

The chain links TRBV27 to TRBJ2-3, with D hard to call. Germline V gives CDR1 MNHEY, CDR2 SMNVEV (reference sequence). There are 12 residues in the CDR3. The germline V and J ends were trimmed by 5 bases and 4 bases, with 7 bases remaining between them. CDR3 sequence (DNA): TGTGCCAGCAGTCCCCTTCCAGATACGCAGTATTTT. Its protein is CASSPLPDTQYF.

The genes are TRBV20-1 and TRBJ1-1; D is possibly TRBD1 (6 bases). Germline CDR1 and CDR2: DFQATT and SNEGSKA (reference sequence). With 3 bases removed from V and 1 base from J, the gap between germline ends came to 9 bases. The CDR3 spans 13 residues. CDR3 nucleotide sequence: TGCAGTGCTAGTGGGGGCAGGAACACTGAAGCTTTCTTT. Its protein is CSASGGRNTEAFF.

The CDR3 nucleotides are TGTGCCAGCAGCTTCGGGGAGGCGAACACTGAAGCTTTCTTT. Translation: CASSFGEANTEAFF. The chain recombines TRBV5-4 with TRBJ1-1; D is undetermined. Trimming pared 2 bases from V and 1 base from J, leaving 9 bases between. This CDR3 has 14 amino acids. CDR1 and CDR2 from the germline V gene are SGHNT and YYREEE (reference sequence).

The gene calls are TRBV7-2 and TRBJ2-2; D call uncertain. From germline, CDR1 is SGHTA and CDR2 FQGNSA. CDR3 length equals 15 residues. V was pared by 1 base and J by 5 bases, with 11 bases between. The CDR3 bases are TGTGCCAGCAGCTTAGTGTGGCAGACTACCGGGGAGCTGTTTTTT. Translation: CASSLVWQTTGELFF.

This sequence joins TRBV2 and TRBJ1-2; weak D call: TRBD1 (5 bases). The CDR3 loop spans 12 amino acids. The V gene's germline CDR1 is SNHLY and CDR2 FYNNEI. The V gene lost 4 bases and the J gene lost 4 bases, with 7 bases spanning the gap. The CDR3 loop is CASSADSYGYTF. The CDR3 DNA reads TGTGCCAGCAGTGCCGACAGCTATGGCTACACCTTC.

The table lists this clone with a few counts. V gene TRBV2 combines with J gene TRBJ2-5, with 8 bases lining up with TRBD1. The ends lost 5 bases at V and 2 bases at J; junction bases unmatched: 1. Per the germline V gene, CDR1 is SNHLY and CDR2 is FYNNEI. The CDR3 has 13 amino acids. CDR3 amino acids: CASSRDRQETQYF. CDR3 bases: TGTGCCAGCAGTAGGGACAGGCAAGAGACCCAGTACTTC.

The genes are TRBV19 and TRBJ2-7, with D perhaps matching TRBD1 (5 bases). Trimming took 5 bases from V and 4 from J, leaving 15 bases between them. Germline assignment: CDR1 LNHDA and CDR2 SQIVND (reference sequence). The CDR3 extends over 14 amino acids. CDR3 DNA: TGTGCCAGTAGTTCCCAAGGACAACTATACGAGCAGTACTTC. It yields the protein CASSSQGQLYEQYF. The full variable domain, its missing parts supplied by reference TRBV19 and TRBJ2-7, is DGGITQSPKYLFRKEGQNVTLSCEQNLNHDAMYWYRQDPGQGLRLIYYSQIVNDFQKGDIAEGYSVSREKKESFPLTVTSAQKNPTAFYLCASSSQGQLYEQYFGPGTRLTVT.

This clone has just a few counts. The chain couples TRBV15 to TRBJ2-7; 9 bases are shared with TRBD1. The CDR3 runs to 15 residues. With V trimmed by 1 base and J by 7 bases, 8 bases remained unmatched. The germline V gene has CDR1 LNHNV and CDR2 YYDKDF (reference sequence). The CDR3 loop is CATSRGTGEVEEQYF. In DNA, the CDR3 is TGTGCCACCAGCAGAGGGACAGGGGAGGTTGAGGAGCAGTACTTC.

This clone was seen repeatedly, ten times or more. The chain is built from TRBV28 and TRBJ2-2; TRBD2 matches at 11 bases. The CDR3 extends over 15 amino acids. With 8 bases clipped from V and 4 bases from J, the junction kept 6 bases outside the gene matches. Germline V gene sequence: CDR1 MDHEN, CDR2 SYDVKM. The CDR3 nucleotides are TGTGCCAGCCTGACTAGCGGGGCCGTCACCGGGGAGCTGTTTTTT. Translating it yields CASLTSGAVTGELFF. Complete variable domain (other parts from reference TRBV28 and TRBJ2-2): DVKVTQSSRYLVKRTGEKVFLECVQDMDHENMFWYRQDPGLGLRLIYFSYDVKMKEKGDIPEGYSVSREKKERFSLILESASTNQTSMYLCASLTSGAVTGELFFGEGSRLTVL.

The chain carries TRBV28 and TRBJ2-7; no clear D gene. CDR1 is MDHEN, CDR2 SYDVKM, per germline. V lost 1 base and J 4 bases, leaving 5 bases between the germline ends. The CDR3 sequence is 12 residues long. The chain's CDR3 is CASSLYNYEQYF. CDR3 DNA: TGTGCCAGCAGTTTATATAATTACGAGCAGTACTTC. Based on the CDR3 plus reference TRBV28 and TRBJ2-7, the full variable domain is DVKVTQSSRYLVKRTGEKVFLECVQDMDHENMFWYRQDPGLGLRLIYFSYDVKMKEKGDIPEGYSVSREKKERFSLILESASTNQTSMYLCASSLYNYEQYFGPGTRLTVT.

The chain uses TRBV2 and TRBJ2-2; the D gene is possibly TRBD2 (6 bases). CDR1 is SNHLY, CDR2 FYNNEI, per germline. The CDR3 is made up of 15 amino acids. Trimming took 4 bases from V and 5 from J, leaving 14 bases between them. CDR3 amino acids: CASSVEGGGTGELFF. The CDR3 nucleotides are TGTGCCAGCAGTGTGGAAGGAGGAGGGACCGGGGAGCTGTTTTTT.

This rearrangement joins TRBV4-1 to TRBJ1-3; D possibly corresponds to TRBD1 (6 bases). Trimming took 3 bases from V and 5 from J, leaving 17 bases between them. The germline V gene has CDR1 MGHRA and CDR2 YSYEKL. This CDR3 has 16 amino acids. The CDR3 here is CASSQLGRGFRNTIYF. The CDR3 region has the DNA TGCGCCAGCAGCCAGTTAGGCAGGGGCTTCAGAAACACCATATATTTT.

This chain connects TRBV2 to TRBJ1-5; 7 nucleotides align to TRBD1. The V gene end was trimmed by 3 bases and the J gene end by 1 base; junction bases not matched to a gene: 6. The germline CDR1 and CDR2 sequences are SNHLY and FYNNEI. The CDR3 totals 16 residues. CDR3 DNA: TGTGCCAGCAGTGATTCACCAGGGGGGAGCAATCAGCCCCAGCATTTT. Amino acids: CASSDSPGGSNQPQHF. Full variable domain (outside the CDR3, taken from reference TRBV2 and TRBJ1-5): EPEVTQTPSHQVTQMGQEVILRCVPISNHLYFYWYRQILGQKVEFLVSFYNNEISEKSEIFDDQFSVERPDGSNFTLKIRSTKLEDSAMYFCASSDSPGGSNQPQHFGDGTRLSIL.

The J gene is TRBJ1-5, the V gene TRBV28; D remains ambiguous. CDR1 and CDR2 from the germline V gene are MDHEN and SYDVKM. With 6 bases removed from V and 6 bases from J, the gap between germline ends came to 9 bases. The CDR3 contains 12 residues. CDR3: CASSSSGQPQHF. For the CDR3, the DNA is TGTGCCAGCAGCTCTAGCGGTCAGCCCCAGCATTTT. Supplemented by reference TRBV28 and TRBJ1-5, the full variable domain reads DVKVTQSSRYLVKRTGEKVFLECVQDMDHENMFWYRQDPGLGLRLIYFSYDVKMKEKGDIPEGYSVSREKKERFSLILESASTNQTSMYLCASSSSGQPQHFGDGTRLSIL.

The rearrangement joins TRBV5-1 to TRBJ1-6, with 8 bases fitting TRBD1. Losses at the gene ends were 1 base for V and 11 bases for J; bases not matched to a gene: 17. The CDR3 has 18 amino acids. Germline assignment: CDR1 SGHRS and CDR2 YFSETQ. DNA of the CDR3: TGCGCCAGCAGCTTGCGCCAGGGGGCCCAAGGACCGGGGACACCCCTCCACTTT. This codes for CASSLRQGAQGPGTPLHF.

This chain links TRBV7-2 with TRBJ2-3; 8 bases match TRBD2. Germline lookup yields CDR1 SGHTA and CDR2 FQGNSA. The V segment lost 5 bases and the J segment 0 bases; nucleotides outside the gene matches: 13. The CDR3 loop spans 18 amino acids. In nucleotides, the CDR3 is TGTGCCAGCAGCAATCATCCCGGGACTAGAGATAGCACAGATACGCAGTATTTT. It codes for CASSNHPGTRDSTDTQYF.

The chain uses TRBV29-1 and TRBJ2-7; D is ambiguous. V dropped 7 bases and J dropped 1 base, with 8 bases sitting between them. Germline V gives CDR1 SQVTM, CDR2 ANQGSEA. The CDR3 is 11 amino acids. The CDR3 nucleotides read TGCAGCGCCAGGATATCCTACGAGCAGTACTTC. This codes for CSARISYEQYF.

V gene TRBV9 combines with J gene TRBJ1-2, with 12 bases lining up with TRBD1. The CDR3 is 17 residues long. The ends lost 0 bases at V and 0 bases at J; junction bases unmatched: 3. Germline CDR1 SGDLS, CDR2 YYNGEE. The CDR3: CASSVGDRGPSNYGYTF. In DNA, the CDR3 is TGTGCCAGCAGCGTAGGGGACAGGGGGCCCTCTAACTATGGCTACACCTTC.

V usage is TRBV14 and J usage is TRBJ2-2; D gene unclear. The V end was cut by 3 bases, the J end by 5 bases, with 4 bases between. Germline V gene sequence: CDR1 SGHDN, CDR2 FVKESK. CDR3 size: 12 residues. The CDR3 bases are TGTGCCAGCAGCCACAGTACCGGGGAGCTGTTTTTT. It is translated as CASSHSTGELFF.

The chain recombines TRBV9 with TRBJ2-7; 11 nucleotides agree with TRBD2. The germline V gene encodes CDR1 SGDLS and CDR2 YYNGEE. The CDR3 has 19 amino acids. J was trimmed by 6 bases and V by 4 bases; bases with no gene match: 21. CDR3 in DNA: TGTGCCAGCAGCCCCGGCGGGGACGTCTCCGGGACTAGCGGTCCCGAGCAGTACTTC. Protein product: CASSPGGDVSGTSGPEQYF.

The V call is TRBV7-9, the J call TRBJ2-5, with TRBD2 identical over 13 bases. The germline V gene has CDR1 SEHNR and CDR2 FQNEAQ (reference sequence). The CDR3 has 18 amino acids. J was trimmed by 1 base and V by 7 bases; bases with no gene match: 12. CDR3 coding DNA: TGTGCCAGCATCCCAAGGTTGGGGACTAGCGGGACCCAAGAGACCCAGTACTTC. It yields the protein CASIPRLGTSGTQETQYF.